These 16 T cell receptor beta chains came from one sample sequenced in a study of T cell repertoires in cytomegalovirus infection. TCRdb fed the reads into MiXCR, producing one record per CDR3 protein. The sample has just under 500,000 distinct CDR3 sequences, 30% to 40% seen once. No antigens are known for them. Sequencing used cultured PBMCs, obtained from culture after CMV antigen stimulation. The receptors here all came from a human donor in good health (CMV status not recorded). Some clones in this sample may be carry-over from other donors' samples.

This clonotype was seen many times. This sequence joins TRBV7-2 and TRBJ2-1; 8 bases map to TRBD2. J was trimmed by 15 bases and V by 5 bases; bases with no gene match: 9. Germline CDR1 SGHTA, CDR2 FQGNSA. The CDR3 runs 12 residues. The CDR3 DNA reads as TGTGCCAGCAGCCCTTTAGCGGGATTTGCGTTCTTC. It codes for CASSPLAGFAFF.

The sample holds a few counts of this clonotype. J is TRBJ1-1 and V is TRBV7-2, with a tentative D call TRBD1 (6 bases). The CDR3 extends over 14 amino acids. Germline V gene data show CDR1 as SGHTA and CDR2 as FQGNSA. V lost 5 bases and J 4 bases, leaving 14 bases between the germline ends. CDR3 coding DNA: TGTGCCAGCAGCCCAGGGGACAAGCCCACTGAAGCTTTCTTT. It codes for CASSPGDKPTEAFF.

The chain uses TRBV3-1 and TRBJ2-3; either TRBD1 or TRBD2 may supply D (6 bases each). The CDR3 loop spans 16 amino acids. V shed 5 bases and J shed 4 bases, with 19 bases lying between them. Germline V gives CDR1 LGHDT, CDR2 YNNKEL (reference sequence). The CDR3 DNA is TGTGCCAGCAGCTCAGGAGGGGGTTTGGGCCCAGATACGCAGTATTTT. Its translation: CASSSGGGLGPDTQYF.

This clonotype was detected ten times or more. V usage is TRBV7-2 and J usage is TRBJ2-5, with D unresolved. The germline CDR1 and CDR2 sequences are SGHTA and FQGNSA. The CDR3 is 12 residues long. V was pared by 5 bases and J by 5 bases, with 9 bases between. CDR3 nucleotides: TGTGCCAGCAGCGAGGAAGGGGAGACCCAGTACTTC. This translates into CASSEEGETQYF.

This sequence joins TRBV19 and TRBJ2-1, with TRBD2 identical over 9 bases. Trimming removed 8 bases from V and 2 bases from J; junction bases left unmatched: 7. The CDR3 has 15 amino acids. Germline V CDR1 and CDR2: LNHDA, SQIVND (reference sequence). The CDR3 DNA reads TGTGCCAGTCAACCTTCTAGCGGGACCTACAATGAGCAGTTCTTC. Its protein product is CASQPSSGTYNEQFF.

This clonotype has more than one count but fewer than ten. The chain uses TRBV12-3 or TRBV12-4 and TRBJ2-3; 11 bases line up with TRBD1. The CDR3 spans 15 residues. The ends lost 7 bases at V and 4 bases at J; junction bases unmatched: 7. The CDR3 reads CASTLDRGHADTQYF. Here the CDR3 DNA reads TGTGCCAGCACCTTGGACAGGGGGCATGCAGATACGCAGTATTTT.

The rearrangement uses TRBV7-9 and TRBJ2-5, with D perhaps matching TRBD1 or TRBD2 (5 bases each). Germline loops: CDR1 SEHNR, CDR2 FQNEAQ (reference sequence). With 5 bases removed from V and 3 bases from J, the gap between germline ends came to 19 bases. The CDR3 has 16 residues. The DNA for the CDR3 is TGTGCCAGCAGCCGTTCGGGGCTAGCTGATAAAGAGACCCAGTACTTC. Encoded protein: CASSRSGLADKETQYF. Filled out from reference TRBV7-9 and TRBJ2-5, the complete variable domain reads DTGVSQNPRHKITKRGQNVTFRCDPISEHNRLYWYRQTLGQGPEFLTYFQNEAQLEKSRLLSDRFSAERPKGSFSTLEIQRTEQGDSAMYLCASSRSGLADKETQYFGPGTRLLVL.

J is TRBJ2-2 and V is TRBV7-4; the D gene is possibly TRBD2 (6 bases). V lost 3 bases, J lost 0 bases, and 11 bases lay in between. CDR1 is SGHVT and CDR2 is SQSDAQ in the germline V gene. CDR3 size: 16 residues. CDR3 in DNA: TGTGCCAGCAGCTTTTCGAGCGGGTCGAACACCGGGGAGCTGTTTTTT. Protein: CASSFSSGSNTGELFF.

The V and J genes are TRBV6-1 and TRBJ2-7; D remains unclear. Trimming took off 4 bases at V and 2 bases at J, with 12 bases between the two ends. Germline V gene lookup returns CDR1 MNHNS and CDR2 SASEGT. The CDR3 runs 14 residues. DNA for the CDR3: TGTGCCAGCAGTGTGGACCATACCCCCTACGAGCAGTACTTC. Its translation is CASSVDHTPYEQYF.

This clonotype was seen at least ten times. V is TRBV12-3 or TRBV12-4 and J is TRBJ2-3; 10 nucleotides agree with TRBD2. This CDR3 contains 15 residues. V lost 5 bases and J lost 1; bases outside the gene matches: 3. DNA for the CDR3: TGTGCCAGCAGTCCAACTAGCGGGGGCACAGATACGCAGTATTTT. Residues: CASSPTSGGTDTQYF.

This clonotype was seen a handful of times. The chain links TRBV12-3 or TRBV12-4 to TRBJ2-1; D gene ambiguous. This CDR3 is built from 11 residues. Trimming took off 6 bases at V and 5 bases at J, with 5 bases between the two ends. The CDR3 DNA follows: TGTGCCAGCAGGGCCGACAATGAGCAGTTCTTC. It encodes CASRADNEQFF.

The table lists this clonotype with a few counts. The chain employs TRBV7-3 and TRBJ2-3; perhaps TRBD2 as D (6 bases). This CDR3 has 12 amino acids. Per the germline V gene, CDR1 is SGHTA and CDR2 is FQGTGA. Between the trimmed V and J ends, which lost 5 bases and 10 bases, there was a span of 13 bases. The CDR3: CASSLAGTSQYF. CDR3 DNA: TGTGCCAGCAGCCTTGCCGGGACTTCGCAGTATTTT.

The sample holds a few counts of this clonotype. The chain carries TRBV12-3 or TRBV12-4 and TRBJ2-2; no reliable D call. Trimming took off 5 bases at V and 6 bases at J, with 10 bases between the two ends. The CDR3 contains 13 residues. CDR3 in DNA: TGTGCCAGCAGTGGGTCTGGTGCCGGGGAGCTGTTTTTT. It is translated as CASSGSGAGELFF.

The sample holds many counts of this clonotype. This chain connects TRBV7-8 to TRBJ2-5; D remains unclear. The CDR3 covers 12 residues. V lost 1 base and J lost 2, with 2 bases in between. Germline V gene lookup returns CDR1 SGHVS and CDR2 FQNEAQ. The CDR3 DNA reads as TGTGCCAGCAGCTTAGGGCAAGAGACCCAGTACTTC. This encodes CASSLGQETQYF.

The chain is built from TRBV18 and TRBJ1-2, with a tentative D call TRBD1 (6 bases). Germline-derived CDR1 and CDR2 are KGHSH and LQKENI. V was shortened by 3 bases and J by 8 bases, with 16 bases between the two germline ends. The CDR3 is 14 residues long. As DNA, the CDR3 is TGTGCCAGCTCACCGCGGGCAGGGGCGGAAGGCTACACCTTC. This translates into CASSPRAGAEGYTF.

There are many counts of this clonotype. J is TRBJ2-5 and V is TRBV7-8; D might be TRBD2 (5 bases). The germline V gene encodes CDR1 SGHVS and CDR2 FQNEAQ. V was trimmed by 5 bases and J by 5 bases, leaving 18 bases between them. CDR3 size: 15 residues. This CDR3 is CASSPWPRRQETQYF. DNA of the CDR3: TGTGCCAGCAGCCCCTGGCCTCGGAGGCAGGAGACCCAGTACTTC.